This TCR beta chain was sequenced for a study of blood T cell repertoires in COVID-19. The wider study: PBMCs, B-cell-depleted T cells, or T cells provided the cDNA or gDNA that made up the material.

Per germline, CDR1 KGHSH and CDR2 LQKENI. The CDR3 has 14 residues. V dropped 1 base and J dropped 5; count of bases not matched to a gene: 1. Method: immunoSEQ multiplex PCR; TCRdb's copy keeps in-frame clones and lacks some. This sample has around 53,000 clones; approximately 87% occur once, and the top ten carry roughly 6.5%. The clonotype comes from a woman aged 60-75 years with COVID-19, enrolled during active disease. Sequencing was done on a sample of peripheral blood. The chain combines TRBV18 with TRBJ2-3; the match to TRBD1 covers 9 bases. CDR3 protein: CASSPQTGGDTQYF. The CDR3 DNA is TGTGCCAGCTCACCACAGACAGGGGGAGATACGCAGTATTTT.